The 20 T cell receptor beta chains presented below share a single source sample, sequenced in a study of OX40 agonist ivuxolimab in advanced cancers. Repertoires were generated with immunoSEQ multiplex PCR, while TCRdb's copy carries only in-frame clones and drops some. The table shows nearly 95,000 clones, with under 95% occurring only once. This sample comprised CD4+ or CD8+ T cells sorted from blood, obtained in a trial of the OX40 agonist ivuxolimab. Source of these receptors: an adult with an advanced solid tumor such as melanoma, head and neck, liver or kidney cancer.

The gene calls are TRBV10-2 and TRBJ2-7; 11 nucleotides agree with TRBD1. CDR3 length equals 17 residues. Looked up from germline, CDR1 is WSHSY and CDR2 is SAAADI. V gave up 4 bases and J gave up 5 bases; unmatched junction bases: 13. CDR3 region: CASSGRTGGSYYDEQYF. The DNA of the CDR3 is TGCGCCAGCAGTGGCCGGACAGGGGGCTCGTATTACGACGAGCAGTACTTC.

The chain couples TRBV29-1 to TRBJ1-2; the D is unclear. V dropped 7 bases and J dropped 5 bases, with 11 bases sitting between them. CDR1 and CDR2 from the germline V gene are SQVTM and ANQGSEA. CDR3 size: 11 residues. The CDR3 loop is CSAIEGYGYTF. The DNA of the CDR3 is TGCAGCGCCATAGAGGGTTATGGCTACACCTTC.

This chain joins TRBV29-1 and TRBJ2-1; 12 positions agree with TRBD2. CDR1 is SQVTM and CDR2 is ANQGSEA in the germline V gene. CDR3 length: 15 amino acids. Trimming removed 1 base from V and 3 bases from J; junction bases left unmatched: 1. The CDR3, as DNA: TGCAGCGTTGAAGGGGGACTAGCGGGCTACAATGAGCAGTTCTTC. This codes for CSVEGGLAGYNEQFF.

The chain employs TRBV7-9 and TRBJ2-7, with a possible D match to TRBD1 (5 bases). V lost 5 bases and J lost 0, with 14 bases in between. The CDR3 spans 15 residues. Germline V gene sequence: CDR1 SEHNR, CDR2 FQNEAQ (reference sequence). This CDR3 reads CASSPPNRYSYEQYF. The CDR3 coding sequence is TGTGCCAGCAGCCCCCCCAACAGGTACTCCTACGAGCAGTACTTC. The variable domain in full, with the rest retrieved from reference TRBV7-9 and TRBJ2-7, is DTGVSQNPRHKITKRGQNVTFRCDPISEHNRLYWYRQTLGQGPEFLTYFQNEAQLEKSRLLSDRFSAERPKGSFSTLEIQRTEQGDSAMYLCASSPPNRYSYEQYFGPGTRLTVT.

The genes are TRBV27 and TRBJ1-2, with D possibly TRBD1 on 6 matching bases. V was shortened by 5 bases and J by 1 base, with 11 bases between the two germline ends. This CDR3 has 14 residues. Germline V gene lookup returns CDR1 MNHEY and CDR2 SMNVEV (reference sequence). The CDR3 loop is CASSQGTLNYGYTF. In DNA, the CDR3 is TGTGCCAGCAGTCAGGGGACCCTTAACTATGGCTACACCTTC.

A word on this clone: One end of the junction varies from germline; a read error may be responsible. The rearrangement links TRBV9 to TRBJ2-3; D is ambiguous. CDR3 size: 9 residues. Germline CDR1 SGDLS, CDR2 YYNGEE. The CDR3 DNA reads TGTGCCAGCAGCGTAGTTTACCTTTTT. Amino acid sequence: CASSVVYLF. Full variable domain (missing parts from reference TRBV9 and TRBJ2-3): DSGVTQTPKHLITATGQRVTLRCSPRSGDLSVYWYQQSLDQGLQFLIQYYNGEERAKGNILERFSAQQFPDLHSELNLSSLELGDSALYFCASSVVYLFGPGTRLTVL.

The chain combines TRBV7-6 with TRBJ2-1; 8 nucleotides match TRBD2. The V gene's germline CDR1 is SGHVS and CDR2 FNYEAQ. V lost 5 bases, J lost 0 bases, and 9 bases stayed unmatched. The CDR3 runs to 17 residues. The CDR3 is CASSNIAGPASYNEQFF. CDR3 coding DNA: TGTGCCAGCAGCAATATAGCGGGGCCCGCCTCCTACAATGAGCAGTTCTTC.

V is TRBV7-9 and J is TRBJ1-3; possibly TRBD1 for D (5 bases). Trimming removed 6 bases from V and 4 bases from J, with 28 bases in between. CDR3 length: 19 amino acids. The germline V gene encodes CDR1 SEHNR and CDR2 FQNEAQ (reference sequence). CDR3: CASSHPPPPWQGAGNTIYF. The CDR3 DNA follows: TGTGCCAGCAGTCACCCCCCCCCACCTTGGCAGGGTGCCGGAAACACCATATATTTT.

The chain uses TRBV27 and TRBJ2-7; TRBD2 might be the D (6 bases). The V end was cut by 5 bases, the J end by 6 bases, with 8 bases between. The CDR3 loop spans 11 amino acids. Germline CDR1 is MNHEY and CDR2 is SMNVEV (reference sequence). The CDR3 loop reads CASSRGAEQYF. The CDR3, as DNA: TGTGCCAGCAGTCGCGGGGCCGAGCAGTACTTC.

The chain combines TRBV9 with TRBJ2-1; tentative D call: TRBD2 (7 bases). V lost 4 bases to trimming and J lost 3 bases, with 14 bases between them. CDR3 length equals 15 residues. Germline V gives CDR1 SGDLS, CDR2 YYNGEE. The CDR3: CASSPWGGGYNEQFF. In nucleotides, the CDR3 is TGTGCCAGCAGCCCCTGGGGAGGGGGCTACAATGAGCAGTTCTTC.

The rearrangement joins TRBV6-5 to TRBJ1-1; D gene unclear. CDR1 and CDR2 from the germline V gene are MNHEY and SVGAGI. Between the trimmed V and J ends, which lost 6 bases and 1 base, there was a span of 9 bases. The CDR3 has 13 amino acids. CDR3 sequence (DNA): TGTGCCAGCAGCTCCGGACGGAACACTGAAGCTTTCTTT. Amino acids: CASSSGRNTEAFF.

The CDR3 region has the DNA TGTGCCTGGAGTGTAAGGTCCGACTATGGCTACACCTTC. Its translation is CAWSVRSDYGYTF. The rearrangement links TRBV30 to TRBJ1-2; D gene unclear. Germline V gene lookup returns CDR1 GTSNPN and CDR2 SVGIG (reference sequence). V lost 0 bases and J 3 bases, leaving 8 bases between the germline ends. CDR3 size: 13 residues.

The chain recombines TRBV5-4 with TRBJ2-1; D is ambiguous. Germline values: CDR1 SGHNT, CDR2 YYREEE (reference sequence). V was pared by 0 bases and J by 5 bases, with 9 bases between. This CDR3 region has 14 residues. The CDR3 DNA sequence: TGTGCCAGCAGCTTGGAAGCGTTGGACAATGAGCAGTTCTTC. Residues: CASSLEALDNEQFF. The complete variable domain, with remaining parts taken from reference TRBV5-4 and TRBJ2-1, reads ETGVTQSPTHLIKTRGQQVTLRCSSQSGHNTVSWYQQALGQGPQFIFQYYREEENGRGNFPPRFSGLQFPNYSSELNVNALELDDSALYLCASSLEALDNEQFFGPGTRLTVL.

This chain uses TRBV5-6 with TRBJ1-5; possibly TRBD1 for D (5 bases). Germline V gives CDR1 SGHDT, CDR2 YYEEEE. The CDR3 is made up of 15 amino acids. Trimming left V 2 bases short and J 5 bases short, with 14 bases between. The CDR3 DNA reads as TGTGCCAGCAGCTTATTAAGGGGCGGGGATCAGCCCCAGCATTTT. It codes for CASSLLRGGDQPQHF.

The rearrangement links TRBV14 to TRBJ1-1, with D tentatively TRBD1 (5 bases). There are 13 residues in the CDR3. The germline V gene has CDR1 SGHDN and CDR2 FVKESK. The V and J ends lost 1 base and 10 bases respectively, with 13 bases between them. The chain's CDR3 is CASSQVGAVGAFF. CDR3 bases: TGTGCCAGCAGCCAAGTAGGGGCCGTAGGAGCTTTCTTT.

This clone was picked up one time. The gene calls are TRBV2 and TRBJ2-3; D assignment may be TRBD1 or TRBD2 (5 bases each). Germline V gene data show CDR1 as SNHLY and CDR2 as FYNNEI. Trimming stripped 4 bases from V and 2 bases from J, with 28 bases between. CDR3 length: 20 amino acids. CDR3 in amino acids: CASSGFVGRDLTFPTDTQYF. The CDR3, as DNA: TGTGCCAGCAGTGGTTTCGTGGGCAGGGACCTAACCTTCCCCACAGATACGCAGTATTTT.

V is TRBV4-1 and J is TRBJ2-7; D may match TRBD1 or TRBD2 (6 bases each). Germline V CDR1 and CDR2: MGHRA, YSYEKL. V lost 4 bases and J lost 3, with 19 bases in between. This CDR3 is 16 amino acids long. CDR3 residues: CASSPPNPRGGYEQYF. The CDR3 DNA reads as TGCGCCAGCAGCCCTCCAAATCCCAGGGGAGGCTACGAGCAGTACTTC.

V gene TRBV9 combines with J gene TRBJ1-2; unclear D gene. Looked up from germline, CDR1 is SGDLS and CDR2 is YYNGEE. V shed 2 bases and J shed 1 base, with 0 bases lying between them. CDR3 size: 11 residues. This CDR3 reads CASSVNYGYTF. The DNA for the CDR3 is TGTGCCAGCAGCGTTAACTATGGCTACACCTTC.

The CDR3 spells CASKESDTEAFF. The CDR3 DNA reads as TGTGCCAGCAAGGAGAGCGACACTGAAGCTTTCTTT. V gene TRBV5-5 combines with J gene TRBJ1-1; D not certain. CDR3 length: 12 residues. The V gene's germline CDR1 is SGHKS and CDR2 YYEKEE (reference sequence). The V and J ends lost 6 bases and 3 bases respectively, with 9 bases between them.

V gene TRBV5-1 combines with J gene TRBJ2-3; 7 bases match TRBD1. There are 17 residues in the CDR3. Trimming cost V 3 bases and J 1 base; bases outside gene matches: 11. Germline CDR1 and CDR2: SGHRS and YFSETQ. The CDR3: CASSSQNYRGGTDTQYF. The CDR3 DNA reads as TGCGCCAGCAGCTCACAAAACTACAGGGGTGGCACAGATACGCAGTATTTT.